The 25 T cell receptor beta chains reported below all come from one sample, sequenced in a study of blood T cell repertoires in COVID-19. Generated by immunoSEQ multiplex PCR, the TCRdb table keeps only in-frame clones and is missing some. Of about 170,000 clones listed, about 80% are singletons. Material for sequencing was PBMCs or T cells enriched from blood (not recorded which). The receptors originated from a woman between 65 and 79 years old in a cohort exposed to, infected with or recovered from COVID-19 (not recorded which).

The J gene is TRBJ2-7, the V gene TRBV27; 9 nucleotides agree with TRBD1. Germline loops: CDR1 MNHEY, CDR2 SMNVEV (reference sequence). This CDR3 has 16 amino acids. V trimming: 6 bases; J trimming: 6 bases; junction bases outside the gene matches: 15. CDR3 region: CASSPPRTGVSVEQYF. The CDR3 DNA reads TGTGCCAGCAGCCCCCCCCGGACAGGGGTAAGTGTCGAGCAGTACTTC.

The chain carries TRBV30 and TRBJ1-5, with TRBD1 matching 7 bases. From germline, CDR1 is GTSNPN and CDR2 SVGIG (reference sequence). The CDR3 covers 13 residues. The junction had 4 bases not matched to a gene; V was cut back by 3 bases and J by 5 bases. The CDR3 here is CAWSETGYQPQHF. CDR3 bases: TGTGCCTGGAGCGAGACAGGGTATCAGCCCCAGCATTTT. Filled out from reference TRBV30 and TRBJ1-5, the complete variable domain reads SQTIHQWPATLVQPVGSPLSLECTVEGTSNPNLYWYRQAAGRGLQLLFYSVGIGQISSEVPQNLSASRPQDRQFILSSKKLLLSDSGFYLCAWSETGYQPQHFGDGTRLSIL.

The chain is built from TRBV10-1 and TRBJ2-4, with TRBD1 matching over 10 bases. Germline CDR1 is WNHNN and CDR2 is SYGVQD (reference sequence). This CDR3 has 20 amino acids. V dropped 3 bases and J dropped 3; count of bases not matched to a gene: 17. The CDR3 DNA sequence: TGCGCCAGCAGTGAACATGTTCTTGGTGGGGACAGGGGCTACAAAAACATTCAGTACTTC. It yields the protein CASSEHVLGGDRGYKNIQYF.

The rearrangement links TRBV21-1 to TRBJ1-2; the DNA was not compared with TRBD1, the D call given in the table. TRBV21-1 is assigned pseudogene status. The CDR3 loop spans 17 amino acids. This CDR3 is CASSKKWDSGRSYGYTF. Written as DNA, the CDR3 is TGTGCCAGCAGCAAAAAATGGGACAGTGGGCGCTCCTATGGCTACACCTTC.

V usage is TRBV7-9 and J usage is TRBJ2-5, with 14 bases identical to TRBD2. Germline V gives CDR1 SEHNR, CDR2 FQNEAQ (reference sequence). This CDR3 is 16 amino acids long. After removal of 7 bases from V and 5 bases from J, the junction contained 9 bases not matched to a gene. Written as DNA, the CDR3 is TGTGCCAGCACCACCGGGACTAGCGGGAGTTGGGAGACCCAGTACTTC. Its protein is CASTTGTSGSWETQYF.

The CDR3, as DNA: TGTGCCAGCAGCTTCACAGGGACGGAGACCCAGTACTTC. As protein: CASSFTGTETQYF. This chain connects TRBV7-2 to TRBJ2-5; tentative D call: TRBD1 (6 bases). The V end was cut by 3 bases, the J end by 5 bases, with 10 bases between. Germline values: CDR1 SGHTA, CDR2 FQGNSA. The CDR3 is made up of 13 amino acids.

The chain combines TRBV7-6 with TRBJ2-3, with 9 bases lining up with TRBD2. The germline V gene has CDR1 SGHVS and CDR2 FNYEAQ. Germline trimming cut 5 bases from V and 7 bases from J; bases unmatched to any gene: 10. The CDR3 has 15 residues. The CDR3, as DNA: TGTGCCAGCAGCATGGGACTAGCCGGGACGTATACGCAGTATTTT. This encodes CASSMGLAGTYTQYF.

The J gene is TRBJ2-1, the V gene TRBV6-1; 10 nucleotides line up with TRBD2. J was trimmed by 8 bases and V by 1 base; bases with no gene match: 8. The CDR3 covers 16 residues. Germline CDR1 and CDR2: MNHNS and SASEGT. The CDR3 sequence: CASSEGASGGGYEQFF. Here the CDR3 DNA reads TGTGCCAGCAGTGAAGGGGCTAGCGGGGGAGGGTATGAGCAGTTCTTC.

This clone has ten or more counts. The CDR3 is CASKPGRGGWTEAFF. In DNA, the CDR3 is TGTGCCAGCAAGCCCGGAAGGGGCGGTTGGACTGAAGCTTTCTTT. The chain combines TRBV5-4 with TRBJ1-1; possibly TRBD1 for D (5 bases). Germline loops: CDR1 SGHNT, CDR2 YYREEE (reference sequence). Trimming stripped 6 bases from V and 5 bases from J, with 20 bases between. This CDR3 region has 15 residues.

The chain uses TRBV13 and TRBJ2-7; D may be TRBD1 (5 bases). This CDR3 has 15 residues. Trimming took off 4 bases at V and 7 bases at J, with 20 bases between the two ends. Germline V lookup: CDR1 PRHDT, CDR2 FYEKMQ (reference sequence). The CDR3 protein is CASSYTGGLLYEQYF. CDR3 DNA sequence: TGTGCCAGCAGCTATACAGGTGGGCTGCTTTATGAGCAGTACTTC.

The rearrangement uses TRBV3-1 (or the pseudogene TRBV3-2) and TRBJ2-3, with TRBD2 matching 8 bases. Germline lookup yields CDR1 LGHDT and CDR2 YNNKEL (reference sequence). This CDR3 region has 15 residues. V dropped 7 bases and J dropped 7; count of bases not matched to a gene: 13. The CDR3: CASTHGGRSGNTQYF. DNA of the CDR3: TGTGCCAGCACCCACGGCGGGAGGAGCGGGAATACGCAGTATTTT.

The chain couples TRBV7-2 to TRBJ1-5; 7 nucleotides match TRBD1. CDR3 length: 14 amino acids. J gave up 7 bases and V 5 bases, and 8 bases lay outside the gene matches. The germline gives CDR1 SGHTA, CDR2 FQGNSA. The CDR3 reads CASSTQQGTQPQHF. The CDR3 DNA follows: TGTGCCAGCAGCACTCAACAGGGGACCCAGCCCCAGCATTTT.

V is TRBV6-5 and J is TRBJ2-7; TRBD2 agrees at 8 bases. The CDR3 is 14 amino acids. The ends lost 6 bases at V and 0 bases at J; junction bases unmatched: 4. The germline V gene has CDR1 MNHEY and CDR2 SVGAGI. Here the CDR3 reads CASRLAAFSYEQYF. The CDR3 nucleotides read TGTGCCAGCAGACTAGCGGCTTTCTCCTACGAGCAGTACTTC.

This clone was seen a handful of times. The DNA of the CDR3 is TGTGCCAGCACCCCCCCCGGGACACTATCCTACGAGCAGTACTTC. The encoded protein is CASTPPGTLSYEQYF. The genes are TRBV6-2 or TRBV6-3 and TRBJ2-7, with D possibly matching TRBD1 (6 bases). V dropped 7 bases and J dropped 1 base, with 17 bases sitting between them. The CDR3 totals 15 residues. Germline CDR1 reads MNHEY; CDR2 reads SVGEGT.

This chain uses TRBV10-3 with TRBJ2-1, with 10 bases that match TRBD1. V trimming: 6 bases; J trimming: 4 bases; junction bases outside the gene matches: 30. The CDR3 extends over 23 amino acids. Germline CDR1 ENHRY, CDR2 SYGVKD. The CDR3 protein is CAIRERGDRGLTALSASYNEQFF. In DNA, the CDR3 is TGTGCCATCAGGGAACGGGGGGACAGGGGTCTGACAGCCCTCTCCGCATCTTACAATGAGCAGTTCTTC.

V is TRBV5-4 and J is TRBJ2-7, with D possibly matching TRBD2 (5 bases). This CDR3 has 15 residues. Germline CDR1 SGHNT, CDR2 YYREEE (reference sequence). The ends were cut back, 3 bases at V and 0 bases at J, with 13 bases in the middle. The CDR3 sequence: CASSWSGGSSYEQYF. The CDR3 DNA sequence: TGTGCCAGCAGCTGGAGCGGAGGAAGCTCCTACGAGCAGTACTTC.

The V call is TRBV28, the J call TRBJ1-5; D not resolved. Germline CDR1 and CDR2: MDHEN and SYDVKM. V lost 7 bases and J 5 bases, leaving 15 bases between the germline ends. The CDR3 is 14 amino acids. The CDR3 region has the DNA TGTGCCAGCACCCCGTCCCCCCGTGATCAGCCCCAGCATTTT. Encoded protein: CASTPSPRDQPQHF.

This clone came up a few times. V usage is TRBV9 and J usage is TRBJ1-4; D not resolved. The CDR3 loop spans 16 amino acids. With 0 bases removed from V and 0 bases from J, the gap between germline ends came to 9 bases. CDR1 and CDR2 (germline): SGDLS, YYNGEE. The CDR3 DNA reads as TGTGCCAGCAGCGTAGGAGGGATCGCAACTAATGAAAAACTGTTTTTT. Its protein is CASSVGGIATNEKLFF.

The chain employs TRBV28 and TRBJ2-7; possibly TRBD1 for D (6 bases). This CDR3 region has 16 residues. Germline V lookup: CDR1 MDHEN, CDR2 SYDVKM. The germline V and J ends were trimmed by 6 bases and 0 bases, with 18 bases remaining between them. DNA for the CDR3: TGTGCCAGCAGGGGGACAAGCCGACAACCCTCCTACGAGCAGTACTTC. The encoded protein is CASRGTSRQPSYEQYF.

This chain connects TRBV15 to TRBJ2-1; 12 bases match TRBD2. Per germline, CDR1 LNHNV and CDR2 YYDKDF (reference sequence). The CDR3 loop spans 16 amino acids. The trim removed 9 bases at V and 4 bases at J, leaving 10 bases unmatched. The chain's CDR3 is CATETWGLAGYNEQFF. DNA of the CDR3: TGTGCCACTGAGACCTGGGGACTAGCGGGTTACAATGAGCAGTTCTTC.

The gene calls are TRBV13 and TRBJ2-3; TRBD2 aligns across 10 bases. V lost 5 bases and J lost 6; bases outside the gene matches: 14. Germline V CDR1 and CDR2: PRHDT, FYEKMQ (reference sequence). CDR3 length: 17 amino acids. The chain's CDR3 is CASSPSWSGRAGDTQYF. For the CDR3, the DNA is TGTGCCAGCAGCCCCAGTTGGAGCGGGAGGGCCGGGGATACGCAGTATTTT. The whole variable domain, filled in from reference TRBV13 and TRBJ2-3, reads AAGVIQSPRHLIKEKRETATLKCYPIPRHDTVYWYQQGPGQDPQFLISFYEKMQSDKGSIPDRFSAQQFSDYHSELNMSSLELGDSALYFCASSPSWSGRAGDTQYFGPGTRLTVL.

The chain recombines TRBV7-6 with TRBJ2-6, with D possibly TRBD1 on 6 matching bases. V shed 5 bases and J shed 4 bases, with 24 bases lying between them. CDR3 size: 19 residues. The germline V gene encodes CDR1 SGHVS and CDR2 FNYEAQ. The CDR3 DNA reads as TGTGCCAGCAGCGGCCCAACAGGGTTGAACCTTGAGGGGGCCAACGTCCTGACTTTC. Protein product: CASSGPTGLNLEGANVLTF.

CDR3 sequence (DNA): TGTGCCAGCAGCCAAACTAGCGGGAGTGGTTACGAGCAGTACTTC. Its translation: CASSQTSGSGYEQYF. The chain links TRBV7-2 to TRBJ2-7; 11 bases match TRBD2. V shed 5 bases and J 4 bases; nucleotides not matched to a gene: 7. Germline assignment: CDR1 SGHTA and CDR2 FQGNSA. The CDR3 has 15 residues.

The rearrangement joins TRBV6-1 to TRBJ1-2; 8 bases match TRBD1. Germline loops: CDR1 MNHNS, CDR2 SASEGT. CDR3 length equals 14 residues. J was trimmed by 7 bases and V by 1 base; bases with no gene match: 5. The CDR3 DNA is TGTGCCAGCAGTGAAGTCGGACAGGGAGGTGGCTACACCTTC. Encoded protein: CASSEVGQGGGYTF.

CDR3 DNA sequence: TGTGCCAGCACCCGGGACAGGGGGTTAGACGAGCAGTACTTC. Protein sequence: CASTRDRGLDEQYF. This sequence joins TRBV2 and TRBJ2-7; 11 nucleotides match TRBD1. There are 14 residues in the CDR3. Trimming cost V 7 bases and J 5 bases; bases outside gene matches: 7. Germline V lookup: CDR1 SNHLY, CDR2 FYNNEI.